This entry describes one T cell receptor beta chain. One end of the junction varies from germline; a read error may be responsible. Amplification of the TCR beta CDR3 (from genomic DNA) was done by two-round multiplex PCR. Each TRBV and TRBJ gene had its own primer in the first PCR round. Each CDR3 protein is one row after TCRdb ran MiXCR on the multiplex PCR reads. This sample has approximately 26,000 distinct CDR3 sequences; more than 35% occur once, and the top ten carry roughly 21%. The data belong to a study of prognosis after radiotherapy for stage I lung cancer. CDR3 length: 18 residues. Per the germline V gene, CDR1 is KGHDR and CDR2 is SFDVKD.

The material was PBMCs, obtained before or after stereotactic body radiation therapy (not recorded which). The chain carries TRBV24-1 and TRBJ2-3; no reliable D call. The TCR sequence derives from a donor at least 50 years old with non-small cell lung cancer. CDR3 protein: CATSDLPGSAPYVDTQYF. CDR3 DNA sequence: TGTGCCACCAGTGATTTGCCCGGCAGTGCACCCTATGTAGATACACAGTATTTT.